The T cell receptor beta chain described here comes from a study of long-term antiretroviral therapy in people with HIV. Study-level findings and limits: In the period from about 2003 to 2017, blood was collected, possibly under older ART regimens. Diversity measured after ART increased yet remained under transplant donor controls. Clones that had undergone expansion before ART prevailed in the repertoire throughout all time points. Controls exceeded HIV repertoires in CDR3 length range.

About this clone itself: Its antigen remains unidentified.

The libraries were made with immunoSEQ v3.0 at survey level. Clones were sequenced by immunoSEQ multiplex PCR, and TCRdb holds only the in-frame ones, with some missing. The data hold fewer than 30,000 clones, with about four fifths observed a single time. Germline CDR1 and CDR2: MNHEY and SMNVEV (reference sequence). This CDR3 has 13 residues. Trimming took 3 bases from V and 0 from J, leaving 3 bases between them. V and J are TRBV27 and TRBJ1-5; D not resolved. The clonotype was recovered from a young man with HIV. The sample here was unsorted PBMCs, taken 0.7 years before starting antiretroviral therapy. The CDR3 DNA sequence: TGTGCCAGCAGTTTCTTTAGCAATCAGCCCCAGCATTTT. It specifies CASSFFSNQPQHF.